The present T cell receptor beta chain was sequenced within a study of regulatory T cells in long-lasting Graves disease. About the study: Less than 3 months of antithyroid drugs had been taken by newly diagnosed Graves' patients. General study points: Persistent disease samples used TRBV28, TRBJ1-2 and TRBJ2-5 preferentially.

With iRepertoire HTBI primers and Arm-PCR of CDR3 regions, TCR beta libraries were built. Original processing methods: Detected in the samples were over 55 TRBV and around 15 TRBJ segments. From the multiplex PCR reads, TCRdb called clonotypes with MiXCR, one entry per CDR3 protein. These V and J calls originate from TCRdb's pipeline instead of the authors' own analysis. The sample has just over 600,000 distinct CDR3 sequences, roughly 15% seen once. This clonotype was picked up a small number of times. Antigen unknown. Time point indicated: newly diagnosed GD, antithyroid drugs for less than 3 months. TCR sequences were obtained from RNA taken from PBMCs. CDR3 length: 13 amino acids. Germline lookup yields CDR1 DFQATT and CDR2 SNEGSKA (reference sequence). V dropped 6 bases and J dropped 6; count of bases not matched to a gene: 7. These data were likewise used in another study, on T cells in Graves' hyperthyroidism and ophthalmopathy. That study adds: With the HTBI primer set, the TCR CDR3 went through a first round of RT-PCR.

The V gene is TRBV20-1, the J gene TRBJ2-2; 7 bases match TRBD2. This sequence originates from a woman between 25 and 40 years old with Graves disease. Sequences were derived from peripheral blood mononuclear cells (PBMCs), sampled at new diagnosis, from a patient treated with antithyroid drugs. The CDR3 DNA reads TGCAGTGCGGTACGGGAGGTGGCCGGGGAGCTGTTTTTT. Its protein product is CSAVREVAGELFF.